This is a list of T cell receptor beta chains from one sample in a study of blood T cell repertoires in COVID-19. TCRdb's table, derived via immunoSEQ multiplex PCR, lists solely in-frame clones and lacks some. The repertoire consists of 350,000 to 450,000 clones, with around 87% occurring once and the leading ten covering about 2.5%. The sample was peripheral blood. The receptors here all came from a woman between 55 and 75 years old with COVID-19, enrolled during active disease. Each CDR3 is given without its conserved first and last residue. The size entry is marked missing in some rows and otherwise reads once, few, many or a size class.

clone_size	v_call	j_call	cdr3_length	cdr3_aa
.	TRBV3-1/TRBV3-2	TRBJ1-5	16	ASSQGIWDRGRKEPQH
.	TRBV9	TRBJ2-7	12	ASSAGLQSYEQY
.	TRBV18	TRBJ1-1	10	ASSPITGEAF
.	TRBV19	TRBJ1-1	15	ASSIEVKGARNTEAF
.	TRBV5-1	TRBJ1-1	11	ASSFSVVTEAF
few	TRBV5-1	TRBJ2-7	12	ASSSNAGLPMQY
.	TRBV6-6	TRBJ2-1	14	ASSYPPKRGGDEQF
.	TRBV25-1	TRBJ1-4	13	ASSESGATNEKLF
.	TRBV18	TRBJ2-1	13	ASSHGTSGGNEQF
.	TRBV6-6	TRBJ2-2	13	ASSYSPGDTGELF
.	TRBV5-4	TRBJ1-3	12	ASSLGHSGNTIY
.	TRBV7-9	TRBJ2-5	12	ASSLAGGQETQY
.	TRBV20-1	TRBJ1-2	9	SAGPEGGYT
.	TRBV3-1/TRBV3-2	TRBJ2-7	11	ASSRLQGYEQY
.	TRBV28	TRBJ2-3	13	ASSSGTGSTDTQY
.	TRBV10-1	TRBJ2-7	13	ASSENLAASYEQY
.	TRBV28	TRBJ1-5	15	ASSLYPQTGDNQPQH
.	TRBV28	TRBJ2-7	13	ASSPGTGPSYEQY
.	TRBV7-2	TRBJ2-3	12	ASSLSAPPDTQY
.	TRBV5-1	TRBJ2-5	9	ASGPEGTQY
.	TRBV29-1	TRBJ1-1	11	SVEKTLNTEAF
.	TRBV19	TRBJ1-1	10	ASSIIGTEAF
.	TRBV2	TRBJ1-2	11	ASRVTGVEGYT
.	TRBV24-1	TRBJ2-1	13	ATSDKSTGNNEQF
once	TRBV12-5	TRBJ2-2	10	ASGRATGELF
.	TRBV12-5	TRBJ1-2	17	ASGSPPRDRGNRSVGYT
.	TRBV28	TRBJ1-2	13	ASSLWDRGGYGYT
.	TRBV6-6	TRBJ1-3	13	ASRGGTGKSNTIY
.	TRBV3-1/TRBV3-2	TRBJ1-4	13	ASSLSTGVKEKLF
.	TRBV28	TRBJ1-1	13	ASSFHRPMNTEAF
.	TRBV5-4	TRBJ2-7	13	ASSLAGGSSYEQY
.	TRBV5-1	TRBJ2-3	10	ASSAQADTQY
.	TRBV5-1	TRBJ1-2	13	ASSNSGTGVDGYT
.	TRBV6-5	TRBJ2-1	9	ASSWRGEQF
.	TRBV7-3	TRBJ2-1	12	ASSAGLAGNEQF
.	TRBV6-5	TRBJ1-5	11	ASSKQGNQPQH
.	TRBV19	TRBJ1-5	13	ASSMGSWSNQPQH